This paragraph covers one T cell receptor (beta chain) sequence. Its cognate antigen has yet to be identified. Base qualities are missing; no much larger clone stands one base away. This specimen comes from a study of blood T cell repertoires in COVID-19 (dated by TCRdb to the early 2020s). Concerning the study at large: Samples from collaborators originated in the United States, Italy and Spain and spanned both the acute and convalescent phases of COVID-19. Samples were obtained from the ongoing ImmuneRACE study (first 160 participants) and from roughly 1,300 subjects provided by 6 global collaborators. Where available, HLA class I and class II types were taken from metadata supplied by the sample provider and were not determined by assay-based typing. A freely available public database, intended as a resource for researchers studying the immune response to SARS-CoV-2, is where the repertoires were released. The dataset comprised deeply sampled blood TCRbeta repertoires from subjects exposed to, actively infected with, or recovered from COVID-19. The material from the prospective study consisted of cDNA or gDNA derived from T cells, B-cell-depleted T cells, or PBMCs. A de-identified subject ID, COVID-19 status, age in years and sex were almost always included in the sample metadata.

The collaborating institutions used their own protocols to collect whole blood in K2EDTA tubes. For TCRbeta analysis, collaborators shipped samples in one of three forms: frozen whole blood, isolated PBMCs, or DNA extracted from either of those sample types. The immunoSEQ Assay, a bias-controlled multiplex PCR, was used to amplify TCRbeta CDR3 regions from genomic DNA. Regarding the original processing steps: Nucleated cell counts per sample were estimated from amplification of reference gene primers within the assay. To quantify the absolute abundance of each unique TCRbeta CDR3 rearrangement, sequence reads were collapsed and filtered. For each sample, productive Simpson clonality was calculated as the square root of Simpson's diversity index across productive rearrangements. Imported from immuneACCESS, the table was reduced by TCRdb to in-frame sequences with V and J called. These copies leave out some clones; in studies compared against another copy, an unresolved V gene accounts for under half, and the cause of the remainder is not known. The V and J calls and the clone size are those of that table, but D and trimming were determined from the DNA. Present in this sample are 50,000 to 80,000 clones, 75% to 85% of which were seen just once. The leading ten clones occupy about 6% of the sample.

On the study overall, not on this receptor specifically: The quantity of clinical and demographic metadata differed by source and by participant and was supplied without curation.

The specimen was peripheral blood. The origin of this receptor is a woman aged 55-69 years with acute or convalescent COVID-19.

The nucleotide sequence is TGTGCCAGCAGGCCGCTGGAGGAGGGAGGCTATGGCTACACCTTC. It is translated as CASRPLEEGGYGYTF. The chain links TRBV6-5 with TRBJ1-2, with the D gene uncertain. CDR1 and CDR2 were assigned from the germline V gene as MNHEY and SVGAGI. The CDR3 has 15 amino acids, counting the end cysteine and phenylalanine. The read is trimmed to its CDR3 DNA, 45 bases read in frame from base 1. V gives up 6 bases and J gives up 4 bases, and the segment between their germline ends measures 18 bases.